These 14 T cell receptor beta chains originate from one sample sequenced in a study of read filtering for tumor transcriptome and immune sequencing. This library used approximately 390 ng RNA and molecular barcoded adaptors spanning alpha/delta and beta/gamma chains. TCRdb redid the calling of the reads with MiXCR, one entry per CDR3 protein. There are about 90,000 distinct CDR3 sequences in the sample; 9% to 15% occur only once, and 14% to 15% lies in the top ten. Sequenced: a population of CD138-negative cells sorted from bone marrow. All receptors derive from a donor aged 40 or over with multiple myeloma.

This clonotype was recorded at least ten times. The chain joins TRBV7-9 to TRBJ2-3, with 11 bases that match TRBD1. V lost 5 bases and J lost 4; bases outside the gene matches: 5. The CDR3 sequence is 15 residues long. The germline gives CDR1 SEHNR, CDR2 FQNEAQ (reference sequence). CDR3 sequence reads: CASSQGQGVADTQYF. CDR3 nucleotides: TGTGCCAGCAGCCAGGGACAGGGGGTCGCAGATACGCAGTATTTT.

This clonotype was recorded once. The V call is TRBV6-1, the J call TRBJ1-5, with 9 bases aligning to TRBD1. V gave up 6 bases and J gave up 1 base; unmatched junction bases: 1. Germline assignment: CDR1 MNHNS and CDR2 SASEGT. The CDR3 runs 14 residues. The CDR3 DNA is TGTGCCAGCAGACAGGGGGCGAGCAATCAGCCCCAGCATTTT. The encoded protein is CASRQGASNQPQHF.

This clonotype was found many times. V usage is TRBV18 and J usage is TRBJ1-1; D is undetermined. There are 13 residues in the CDR3. Trimming stripped 6 bases from V and 0 bases from J, with 8 bases between. Germline CDR1 and CDR2: KGHSH and LQKENI. The CDR3 sequence: CASSPDVNTEAFF. The CDR3 DNA is TGTGCCAGCTCTCCGGACGTGAACACTGAAGCTTTCTTT.

This clonotype appeared many times. The chain is built from TRBV20-1 and TRBJ2-1; 12 nucleotides match TRBD1. The CDR3 is 15 residues long. The V gene end was trimmed by 6 bases and the J gene end by 8 bases; junction bases not matched to a gene: 11. The V gene's germline CDR1 is DFQATT and CDR2 SNEGSKA (reference sequence). Here the CDR3 DNA reads TGCAGTGCCAGCAACCCGGGACAGGGGGCCGATGAGCAGTTCTTC. It encodes CSASNPGQGADEQFF.

This clonotype was detected many times. This rearrangement joins TRBV7-9 to TRBJ1-4, with D maybe TRBD1 (6 bases). Looked up from germline, CDR1 is SEHNR and CDR2 is FQNEAQ (reference sequence). The V end lost 5 bases, the J end lost 5 bases, and 12 bases lay between the germline ends. CDR3 length equals 14 residues. The chain's CDR3 is CASSPQGSNEKLFF. The CDR3 DNA follows: TGTGCCAGCAGCCCACAGGGTTCGAATGAAAAACTGTTTTTT. Looking up the rest from reference TRBV7-9 and TRBJ1-4 gives the full variable domain: DTGVSQNPRHKITKRGQNVTFRCDPISEHNRLYWYRQTLGQGPEFLTYFQNEAQLEKSRLLSDRFSAERPKGSFSTLEIQRTEQGDSAMYLCASSPQGSNEKLFFGSGTQLSVL.

As regards this clonotype: A much bigger clone sits one base away, suggesting this may be a read error. The genes are TRBV9 and TRBJ2-2; D might be TRBD2 (6 bases). The CDR3 contains 16 residues. Germline V gene lookup returns CDR1 SGDLS and CDR2 YYNGEE. The DNA of the CDR3 is TGTGCCAGCAGCGGACGTAGCGGAGCGAACACCGAGGAGCTGTTTTTT. This encodes CASSGRSGANTEELFF. Full variable domain (rest looked up from reference TRBV9 and TRBJ2-2): DSGVTQTPKHLITATGQRVTLRCSPRSGDLSVYWYQQSLDQGLQFLIQYYNGEERAKGNILERFSAQQFPDLHSELNLSSLELGDSALYFCASSGRSGANTEELFFGEGSRLTVL.

The gene calls are TRBV19 and TRBJ2-7, with D unresolved. Looked up from germline, CDR1 is LNHDA and CDR2 is SQIVND (reference sequence). The V and J ends lost 9 bases and 6 bases respectively, with 12 bases between them. The CDR3 has 11 residues. The CDR3 region has the DNA TGTGCCAGCGGACGGTCGGGCGAGCAGTACTTC. Translating it yields CASGRSGEQYF.

This clonotype turned up a few times. The chain has TRBV20-1 and TRBJ2-7, with D possibly TRBD1 on 5 matching bases. The CDR3 runs to 12 residues. V was pared by 1 base and J by 6 bases, with 10 bases between. Germline values: CDR1 DFQATT, CDR2 SNEGSKA (reference sequence). This CDR3 reads CSARGDSREQYF. In DNA, the CDR3 is TGCAGTGCTAGAGGAGACAGTCGCGAGCAGTACTTC.

The table lists this clonotype with many counts. V and J are TRBV18 and TRBJ2-3, with 10 positions matching TRBD2. CDR1 and CDR2 from the germline V gene are KGHSH and LQKENI. J lost 2 bases, V lost 0 bases, and 5 bases had no gene match. The CDR3 is 17 amino acids. The CDR3 DNA reads TGTGCCAGCTCACCACCGGCTAGCGGGAGTAACACAGATACGCAGTATTTT. It translates to CASSPPASGSNTDTQYF.

This clonotype occurred many times. V is TRBV11-3 and J is TRBJ2-7; 12 positions match TRBD2. Germline-derived CDR1 and CDR2 are SGHNT and YENEEA. J was trimmed by 4 bases and V by 5 bases; bases with no gene match: 9. This CDR3 comprises 16 residues. As DNA, the CDR3 is TGTGCCAGCAGCCCCAGACTAGCGGGAGATAGGTACGAGCAGTACTTC. It is translated as CASSPRLAGDRYEQYF.

Details on this clonotype: One end of the junction varies from germline; a read error may be responsible. The V and J genes are TRBV10-3 and TRBJ2-7; no reliable D call. The CDR3 consists of 14 residues. Germline values: CDR1 ENHRY, CDR2 SYGVKD. The CDR3 loop is CAFSEWSPYNEQYF. CDR3 bases: TGTGCCTTCAGTGAGTGGTCCCCGTACAACGAGCAGTACTTC.

At least ten counts were recorded for this clonotype. The chain joins TRBV2 to TRBJ1-1; 8 bases fit TRBD1. This CDR3 spans 15 amino acids. Per germline, CDR1 SNHLY and CDR2 FYNNEI. The junction had 6 bases not matched to a gene; V was cut back by 2 bases and J by 4 bases. This CDR3 reads CASSEQGAVGTEAFF. The CDR3 region has the DNA TGTGCCAGCAGTGAACAGGGGGCGGTGGGCACTGAAGCTTTCTTT.

Turning to this clonotype: Since a much larger clone is just one base distant, this may be a read error. V is TRBV5-1 and J is TRBJ1-2, with 8 bases lining up with TRBD1. Per germline, CDR1 SGHRS and CDR2 YFSETQ. Trimming took 4 bases from V and 0 from J; bases not matched to a gene: 11. The CDR3 length is 17 residues. The CDR3 nucleotides read TGCGCCAGCAGCCGGCCTGAACAGGGGGGGGCTAACTATGGCTACACCTTC. Residues: CASSRPEQGGANYGYTF.

The table lists this clonotype with many counts. The chain couples TRBV24-1 to TRBJ2-1; D remains unclear. Germline CDR1 reads KGHDR; CDR2 reads SFDVKD. The V end was cut by 6 bases, the J end by 0 bases, with 5 bases between. The CDR3 consists of 13 residues. The CDR3, as DNA: TGTGCCACCAGTAAGAGCTCCTACAATGAGCAGTTCTTC. Amino acid sequence: CATSKSSYNEQFF.